Listed below are T cell receptor beta chains from one sample, sequenced in a study of blood T cell repertoires in COVID-19. The table came from immunoSEQ multiplex PCR; TCRdb's copy has only in-frame clones and leaves some out. The sample holds around 450,000 clones; around 88% are singletons and the top ten take 4.3%. Sequences were obtained from peripheral blood. Receptor source: a woman aged 25 to 39 with acute or convalescent COVID-19. Both conserved end residues are part of each CDR3. A D gene is named only where the DNA matches it firmly. Clone size appears in some rows only: once, few, many, or a class for an expanded clone.

v_call	clone_size	d_call	j_call	cdr3_aa	cdr3_nt
TRBV5-1	NA	TRBD2	TRBJ2-5	CASSLTASGQETQYF	TGCGCCAGCAGCTTGACCGCTAGCGGCCAAGAGACCCAGTACTTC
TRBV28	once	NA	TRBJ1-2	CASSNRHLYGYTF	TGTGCCAGCAGTAATCGACACCTCTATGGCTACACCTTC
TRBV3-1/TRBV3-2	NA	NA	TRBJ1-1	CASSQQGWETEAFF	TGTGCCAGCAGCCAGCAGGGGTGGGAGACTGAAGCTTTCTTT
TRBV29-1	NA	NA	TRBJ1-2	CSVDWGGYGYTF	TGCAGCGTTGATTGGGGAGGCTATGGCTACACCTTC
TRBV28	few	NA	TRBJ1-2	CASSMTRTADGYTF	TGTGCCAGCAGTATGACACGGACTGCGGATGGCTACACCTTC
TRBV3-1/TRBV3-2	NA	TRBD2	TRBJ2-5	CASSPPGLASETQYF	TGTGCCAGCAGCCCCCCGGGACTAGCTTCCGAGACCCAGTACTTC
TRBV4-1	NA	NA	TRBJ1-5	CASSQGGVEIQPQHF	TGCGCCAGCAGCCAAGGTGGTGTTGAGATTCAGCCCCAGCATTTT
TRBV27	NA	TRBD2	TRBJ2-5	CASRSLGGGDETQYF	TGTGCCAGCAGATCCCTCGGGGGGGGCGACGAGACCCAGTACTTC
TRBV12-3/TRBV12-4	NA	NA	TRBJ1-2	CASSQTDAYGYTF	TGTGCCAGCAGTCAGACAGATGCATATGGCTACACCTTC
TRBV6-5	NA	TRBD1	TRBJ1-2	CAISKDRAYGYTF	TGTGCCATTTCAAAGGACAGGGCCTATGGCTACACCTTC
TRBV6-2/TRBV6-3	NA	TRBD1	TRBJ1-2	CASSTGTGWYGYTF	TGTGCCAGCAGTACTGGGACAGGGTGGTATGGCTACACCTTC
TRBV7-3	once	TRBD2	TRBJ2-1	CASSYIAGGSEQFF	TGTGCCAGCAGCTACATAGCGGGGGGTAGTGAGCAGTTCTTC
TRBV25-1	NA	NA	TRBJ2-3	CASSKSTDTQYF	TGTGCCAGCAGTAAGAGTACAGATACGCAGTATTTT
TRBV28	once	TRBD2	TRBJ2-2	CASLGLARNTGELFF	TGTGCCAGCCTGGGACTAGCGAGGAACACCGGGGAGCTGTTTTTT
TRBV4-1	NA	TRBD2	TRBJ2-5	CASSPRRLAGQETQYF	TGCGCCAGCAGCCCACGTAGGCTAGCGGGGCAAGAGACCCAGTACTTC